The 16 T cell receptor beta chains below come from one sample, sequenced in a study of CDR3 diversity in severe acne. TCRdb re-called the PCR reads through MiXCR, storing one row per CDR3 protein. Among more than 85,000 distinct CDR3 sequences listed, around 50% were seen once. The specimen was blood. The receptors stem from a male donor with severe acne vulgaris.

J is TRBJ2-7 and V is TRBV4-1; D call uncertain. Trimming left V 4 bases short and J 2 bases short, with 15 bases between. Germline V CDR1 and CDR2: MGHRA, YSYEKL. There are 15 residues in the CDR3. CDR3 coding DNA: TGCGCCAGCAGCCGAGTTCAGGCCAACGCCTACGAGCAGTACTTC. Residues: CASSRVQANAYEQYF.

As for this clonotype: A much larger clone lies a single base off, so this may be a read error. The chain employs TRBV19 and TRBJ1-6, with a weak D call TRBD1 (5 bases). The germline gives CDR1 LNHDA, CDR2 SQIVND (reference sequence). CDR3 length equals 16 residues. The CDR3 sequence is CASSPDSISHNSPLHF. DNA for the CDR3: TGTGCCAGTAGTCCCGACAGTATCTCCCATAATTCACCCCTCCACTTT.

This clonotype was picked up many times. The chain links TRBV5-1 to TRBJ1-4; D might be TRBD1 (5 bases). Deletions cut 7 bases from V and 5 bases from J, with 12 bases between. Germline V gives CDR1 SGHRS, CDR2 YFSETQ. The CDR3 has 13 residues. CDR3 loop: CASYSGPNEKLFF. CDR3 DNA sequence: TGCGCCAGCTACTCGGGGCCCAATGAAAAACTGTTTTTT.

This clonotype was counted many times. This chain connects TRBV9 to TRBJ2-2, with 7 nucleotides matching TRBD1. The germline CDR1 and CDR2 sequences are SGDLS and YYNGEE. After removal of 3 bases from V and 2 bases from J, the junction contained 4 bases not matched to a gene. The CDR3 has 15 amino acids. The CDR3 DNA is TGTGCCAGCAGCGCAAGGACAGGAAACACCGGGGAGCTGTTTTTT. Its translation is CASSARTGNTGELFF.

The chain links TRBV29-1 to TRBJ2-2, with D possibly matching TRBD1 (6 bases). V was cut by 2 bases and J by 0 bases, with 7 bases left in between. The length of the CDR3 is 14 residues. Germline-derived CDR1 and CDR2 are SQVTM and ANQGSEA. The CDR3 DNA is TGCAGCGTTGAAAGACAGGCGAACACCGGGGAGCTGTTTTTT. It specifies CSVERQANTGELFF.

This clonotype was observed a single time. The rearrangement uses TRBV5-6 and TRBJ2-7; D is uncertain. V lost 0 bases and J lost 3, with 13 bases in between. Germline V gives CDR1 SGHDT, CDR2 YYEEEE. This CDR3 region has 15 residues. The CDR3 DNA reads as TGTGCCAGCAGCTTGGAGACGGGTTCAATCTACGAGCAGTACTTC. This sequence encodes CASSLETGSIYEQYF.

This clonotype appeared a few times. The chain uses TRBV19 and TRBJ1-5; D unclear. The CDR3 loop spans 16 amino acids. Trimming shortened V by 1 base and J by 0 bases, and 10 bases separated the two germline ends. Germline values: CDR1 LNHDA, CDR2 SQIVND (reference sequence). CDR3 region: CASSIAGIYSNQPQHF. The CDR3 region has the DNA TGTGCCAGTAGTATAGCCGGGATCTATAGCAATCAGCCCCAGCATTTT.

At least ten counts were recorded for this clonotype. V gene TRBV6-2 or TRBV6-3 combines with J gene TRBJ1-1; TRBD1 aligns across 8 bases. This CDR3 region has 14 residues. Losses at the gene ends were 5 bases for V and 6 bases for J; bases not matched to a gene: 8. The germline CDR1 and CDR2 sequences are MNHEY and SVGEGT. CDR3 nucleotides: TGTGCCAGCAGTAGAGCAGGGGGCTTCGCTGAAGCTTTCTTT. Translation gives CASSRAGGFAEAFF.

This clonotype was counted at least ten times. The V call is TRBV5-1, the J call TRBJ2-6, with D unclear. The CDR3 is made up of 16 amino acids. Trimming removed 5 bases from V and 0 bases from J, with 12 bases in between. Germline V lookup: CDR1 SGHRS, CDR2 YFSETQ. CDR3 nucleotides: TGCGCCAGCAGGAGAGGAGTAGACTCTGGGGCCAACGTCCTGACTTTC. It yields the protein CASRRGVDSGANVLTF.

The chain employs TRBV7-9 and TRBJ1-5; TRBD1 agrees at 7 bases. V was pared by 5 bases and J by 5 bases, with 9 bases of the junction left unmatched. Germline V CDR1 and CDR2: SEHNR, FQNEAQ (reference sequence). This CDR3 is built from 15 residues. This chain's CDR3 is CASSRTGEVDQPQHF. Here the CDR3 DNA reads TGTGCCAGCAGCCGAACAGGGGAGGTGGATCAGCCCCAGCATTTT.

This chain links TRBV6-5 with TRBJ2-7, with TRBD2 identical over 7 bases. The germline V gene encodes CDR1 MNHEY and CDR2 SVGAGI. The CDR3 sequence is 16 residues long. The trim removed 2 bases at V and 2 bases at J, leaving 9 bases unmatched. The CDR3, as DNA: TGTGCCAGCAGTTACGGGCTGACTAGCCACGCCTACGAGCAGTACTTC. Translation gives CASSYGLTSHAYEQYF.

This chain uses TRBV25-1 with TRBJ1-5; 10 positions agree with TRBD1. The CDR3 spans 15 residues. Trimming at V came to 1 base and at J to 5 bases, leaving 2 bases not matched to a gene. Germline V gives CDR1 MGHDK, CDR2 SYGVNS. The CDR3 nucleotides are TGTGCCAGCAGTGAATCCGGGACAGGGGATCAGCCCCAGCATTTT. Its protein is CASSESGTGDQPQHF.

This clonotype showed up many times. This chain joins TRBV4-1 and TRBJ2-5; D is uncertain. Between the trimmed V and J ends, which lost 1 base and 0 bases, there was a span of 3 bases. The CDR3 has 13 residues. Germline CDR1 and CDR2: MGHRA and YSYEKL. The CDR3 region has the DNA TGCGCCAGCAGCCAAGGTTACCAAGAGACCCAGTACTTC. Its protein product is CASSQGYQETQYF.

Many counts were recorded for this clonotype. This rearrangement joins TRBV6-5 to TRBJ2-5; 14 nucleotides align to TRBD2. V was pared by 2 bases and J by 5 bases, with 4 bases of the junction left unmatched. The germline V gene encodes CDR1 MNHEY and CDR2 SVGAGI. This CDR3 contains 16 residues. The CDR3: CASSYGTSGSRETQYF. CDR3 DNA sequence: TGTGCCAGCAGTTACGGGACTAGCGGGAGTCGTGAGACCCAGTACTTC.

Written as DNA, the CDR3 is TGTGCCAGCAGCTTAGTGACACATGAGGGCTACACCTTC. Its translation is CASSLVTHEGYTF. V usage is TRBV7-3 and J usage is TRBJ1-2; unclear D gene. CDR1 and CDR2 from the germline V gene are SGHTA and FQGTGA. The V end lost 2 bases, the J end lost 8 bases, and 12 bases lay between the germline ends. The CDR3 is 13 residues long.

On this clonotype: A read error is possible here, since a much larger clone lies one base away. The chain uses TRBV20-1 and TRBJ2-5; 12 nucleotides align to TRBD2. In germline, CDR1 is DFQATT, CDR2 SNEGSKA (reference sequence). The length of the CDR3 is 17 residues. CDR3 in amino acids: CSARGLAGVTLQEAQYF. The DNA for the CDR3 is TGCAGTGCTAGAGGACTAGCGGGAGTAACCCTCCAAGAGGCCCAGTACTTC.